The entry below gives a single T cell receptor (beta chain) sequence along with its context. The germline V gene encodes CDR1 MNHEY and CDR2 SMNVEV (reference sequence). CDR3 size: 17 residues. Trimming removed 0 bases from V and 2 bases from J, with 11 bases in between. This sample was included in a study of control samples from healthy donors and cancer patients. Assay used: immunoSEQ multiplex PCR; TCRdb lists only in-frame clones, some missing. The sample records 150,000 to 200,000 clones, approximately 92% being singletons. The V and J genes are TRBV27 and TRBJ1-6, with no clear D. The sequencing input was blood. The TCR comes from a man aged 30-40 years in good health. CDR3 region: CASSLSRSTAYNSPLHF. Here the CDR3 DNA reads TGTGCCAGCAGTTTATCCCGATCGACGGCCTATAATTCACCCCTCCACTTT.